These T cell receptor beta chains were read from a single sample in a study of shared clonotypes between healthy human individuals. Produced via immunoSEQ multiplex PCR; TCRdb's table is partial and in-frame only. The table has a few million clones, roughly 95% seen once. Sequenced material: naive CD8+ T cells from PBMCs. Receptors originate from a man aged 18 to 35 in good health. Some clones in this sample may be carry-over from other donors' samples. The CDR3 runs from the conserved cysteine through the conserved F or W. The D gene is left open where the match is weak. The listing skips clone size in some rows; elsewhere it reads once, few, many or a size class.

V,J,size,D,DNA,CDR3
TRBV7-9,TRBJ2-1,NA,NA,TGTGCCAGCAGCCTATCCCCAGGATACTCCTACAATGAGCAGTTCTTC,CASSLSPGYSYNEQFF
TRBV19,TRBJ2-1,NA,NA,TGTGCCAGTAGTATCAGGCCCGGAGTTCCTGAGCAGTTCTTC,CASSIRPGVPEQFF
TRBV10-2,TRBJ2-1,once,NA,TGCGCCAGCAGTAGTCGTGAGCAGTTCTTC,CASSSREQFF
TRBV7-9,TRBJ1-1,few,TRBD1,TGTGCCATCATCGAGTCTCAGGGGGATGAAACTGAAGCTTTCTTT,CAIIESQGDETEAFF
TRBV28,TRBJ1-2,once,TRBD1,TGTGCCAGCACGCCTATCCCAACAGGGGGACCCGGCTACACCTTC,CASTPIPTGGPGYTF
TRBV28,TRBJ1-2,NA,NA,TGTGCCAGCAACAAAGATCCCCAGCTCTATGGCTACACCTTC,CASNKDPQLYGYTF
TRBV5-8,TRBJ2-3,NA,TRBD2,TGTGCCAGCAAAGCGGGGCATAGAACTGGGAATACGCAGTATTTT,CASKAGHRTGNTQYF
TRBV29-1,TRBJ1-1,few,NA,TGCAGCGTTGTGGGGACGAACACTGAAGCTTTCTTT,CSVVGTNTEAFF
TRBV7-9,TRBJ2-3,NA,NA,TGTGCCAGCAGCTCGGATACGCAGTATTTT,CASSSDTQYF
TRBV10-2,TRBJ2-4,NA,NA,TGCGCCAGCAGTGAGTCTGGGACGGGAGCCGCCAAAAACATTCAGTACTTC,CASSESGTGAAKNIQYF
TRBV9,TRBJ2-5,NA,NA,TGTGCCAGCAGCGTGGGGGTACGGGAGACCCAGTACTTC,CASSVGVRETQYF
TRBV13,TRBJ2-1,NA,TRBD1,TGTGCCAGCAGCTCGTGGACAGGGGGCGATGAGCAGTTCTTC,CASSSWTGGDEQFF
TRBV4-1,TRBJ2-7,NA,NA,TGCGCCAGCAGCCCATCTCCCCGGGAGCTCTCCTACGAGCAGTACTTC,CASSPSPRELSYEQYF
TRBV4-3,TRBJ2-1,once,NA,TGCGCCAGCAGTCGTGATTCTGGGTATCATGAGCAGTTCTTC,CASSRDSGYHEQFF
TRBV13,TRBJ2-7,NA,NA,TGTGCCAGCAGCTTAGTAGCCGAGCAGTACTTC,CASSLVAEQYF
TRBV5-6,TRBJ2-3,NA,NA,TGTGCCAGCAGCGAAGGCGGCCTAGAGCAGTATTTT,CASSEGGLEQYF
TRBV11-2,TRBJ1-3,NA,NA,TGTGCCAGCAGCTTCCCCCAGGGACTGGGAAACACCATATATTTT,CASSFPQGLGNTIYF
TRBV28,TRBJ2-5,NA,TRBD1,TGTGCCAGCAGTACATGGGACAGACAAGAGACCCAGTACTTC,CASSTWDRQETQYF
TRBV28,TRBJ2-7,NA,NA,TGTGCCAGCAGCCTCCTGTCCCAAGCGGAAAGCTCCTACGAGCAGTACTTC,CASSLLSQAESSYEQYF
TRBV7-9,TRBJ1-2,NA,NA,TGTGCCAGCAGCTTCAACACTTGGATTGGCTACACCTTC,CASSFNTWIGYTF
TRBV9,TRBJ1-2,NA,NA,TGTGCCAGCAGCGTTACCGGGGTGAGCAAGGATGGCTACACCTTC,CASSVTGVSKDGYTF
TRBV5-4,TRBJ1-1,NA,NA,TGTGCCAGCAGCATGGGGCCAGAGGGCACTGAAGCTTTCTTT,CASSMGPEGTEAFF
TRBV5-1,TRBJ2-7,NA,TRBD2,TGCGCCAGCAGCTTGGCTGGGATAGCGGGGGCCTACGAGCAGTACTTC,CASSLAGIAGAYEQYF
TRBV25-1,TRBJ2-7,once,NA,TGTGCCAGCAGCCCCGGGGGATACGAGCAGTACTTC,CASSPGGYEQYF
TRBV4-2,TRBJ2-1,NA,TRBD2,TGTGCCAGCAGCCAAGATCGAGGGAGGGCCCGGGAGCAGTTCTTC,CASSQDRGRAREQFF
TRBV4-2,TRBJ2-7,NA,TRBD1,TGTGCCAGCAGCCAAGTAGGGACAGGGAACCACGAGCAGTACTTC,CASSQVGTGNHEQYF
TRBV7-9,TRBJ2-7,NA,NA,TGTGCCAGCAGCGCCGCCGACCAAGCAATCACCTACGAGCAGTACTTC,CASSAADQAITYEQYF
TRBV15,TRBJ2-7,NA,NA,TGTGCCACCAGCATGAACTTGTACTACGAGCAGTACTTC,CATSMNLYYEQYF
TRBV7-2,TRBJ1-3,NA,NA,TGTGCCAGCAGCCCCTTGGTAGGGTCCGGAAACACCATATATTTT,CASSPLVGSGNTIYF
TRBV28,TRBJ2-5,NA,NA,TGTGCCAGCAGTTTGGTAGGGAGGACCCAGTACTTC,CASSLVGRTQYF
TRBV27,TRBJ2-3,NA,TRBD2,TGTGCCAGCAGTCCGTCTAGCGGGGATAGGCCGGATACGCAGTATTTT,CASSPSSGDRPDTQYF
TRBV7-2,TRBJ2-3,NA,NA,TGTGCCAGCAGCAACAAGATGGGCTTCACCACAGATACGCAGTATTTT,CASSNKMGFTTDTQYF
TRBV6-4,TRBJ2-4,NA,NA,TGTGCCAGTCCAAGGGACTCACGAGTTTACATTCAGTACTTC,CASPRDSRVYIQYF
TRBV7-9,TRBJ2-7,NA,TRBD1,TGTGCCAGCAGCTTATTAGGGGGCCTCTACGAGCAGTACTTC,CASSLLGGLYEQYF
TRBV5-1,TRBJ2-7,NA,NA,TGCGCCAGCAGCTTGGAAAGGAGAGGTTACGAGCAGTACTTC,CASSLERRGYEQYF
TRBV5-8,TRBJ1-4,NA,NA,TGTGCCAGCAGCACCGCCGGGACACGACATGAAAAACTGTTTTTT,CASSTAGTRHEKLFF
TRBV29-1,TRBJ1-2,NA,NA,TGCAGCGTTGAAGATACACAAGTCTTCTATGGCTACACCTTC,CSVEDTQVFYGYTF
TRBV7-9,TRBJ2-7,NA,NA,TGTGCCAGCAGCTTTAGCGGAAGCTCCTACGAGCAGTACTTC,CASSFSGSSYEQYF
TRBV19,TRBJ2-7,NA,TRBD2,TGTGCCAGTAGTATATGGGTAGCGGGGCCGGACTACGAGCAGTACTTC,CASSIWVAGPDYEQYF
TRBV5-6,TRBJ2-1,NA,NA,TGTGCCAGCAGCTCTACAGTAAGTGAGCAGTTCTTC,CASSSTVSEQFF
TRBV28,TRBJ1-1,NA,NA,TGTGCCAGCAGTGCGACCGGGACACTAATGAACACTGAAGCTTTCTTT,CASSATGTLMNTEAFF